Sequencing of this T cell receptor (beta chain) was carried out in a study of shared clonotypes between healthy human individuals (TCRdb year 2020). At the level of the whole study: The cohort comprised a couple of women and a few men aged 18 to 49 years. Leukapheresis yielded between about 0.94 and 10 billion PBMCs per donor. Libraries were prepared and TCR repertoires were sequenced by different laboratories using diverse techniques, in order to increase sequencing depth and limit assay-specific biases. For each donor, CD4 naive and CD4 memory were each given three plates, CD8 naive was given two plates, and CD8 memory was given one plate. To estimate repertoire size and how much clonotypes are shared between individuals, the study performed deep sequencing of blood TCR repertoires from 4 to 6 healthy adults.

Taken from the germline V gene (reference sequence), the CDR1 and CDR2 loops are WNHNN and SYGVQD. The CDR3 covers 15 residues, taking in both the cysteine and the phenylalanine. Only CDR3 DNA remains: 45 bases, in frame from the first base. Deletion took 3 bases off V and 1 base off J, with a span of 7 bases between the germline ends. What the research found in general, with its limitations: Incomplete sequencing was indicated by rarefaction of sorted-subset datasets, despite the large sequencing depth. Naive subsets generally had larger estimated clonotype richness than memory subsets did. Based on pairwise subsampling, the degree of clonotype sharing among donors was expected to be affected by sequencing depth. The small number of donors limited the genetic and exposure-history diversity represented. When a handful of donors were compared, the shared fraction of clonotypes was roughly 4.8% for naive CD4, approximately 3.5% for naive CD8, 2.3% for memory CD4, and 0.4% for memory CD8. Sampling was limited to blood, and TCR repertoires in tissue likely differ from TCR repertoires in blood. Higher generation probabilities were observed for clonotypes shared by all four sorted-subset donors than for non-shared clonotypes.

With regard to this clone: What antigen it recognizes has not been identified. No base quality values were provided; no much bigger clone lies one nucleotide off.

The donors were healthy, HIV-negative adults with no recently reported acute infections or vaccinations. Every donor was a Caucasian adult residing in Nashville, Tennessee, USA. CD4+ T cells were enriched by magnetic negative selection; naive cells were then positively selected on CD45RA, and the negative fraction formed the memory subset. Blood was collected by leukapheresis, and PBMCs were isolated by Ficoll-Histopaque density gradient centrifugation and then cryopreserved in liquid nitrogen vapor phase. Analytical flow cytometry was used to check the purity and quantity of every magnetically sorted T cell population. Genomic DNA was isolated from every sorted fraction and measured by UV absorbance on a Nanodrop 2000c. TCR CDR3 regions were amplified from genomic DNA by multiplex PCR using the deep immunoSEQ assay. For each cell subset, the extracted genomic DNA was distributed evenly across all wells of several immunoSEQ 96-well plates, and each plate served as one replicate. For sorted subsets, approximately 210 ng of genomic DNA, equivalent to around 29,000 T cell genomes, went into each replicate PCR. Purified libraries were measured with a Qubit 3.0 fluorometer, size-checked on a Bioanalyzer 2100, and measured again with the KAPA Library Quantification kit. A separate single-read 150-cycle Illumina NextSeq 550 flow cell was used to sequence each immunoSEQ 96-well plate. Per the source publication's procedure: Because only junctional sequences without quality scores were contained in the immunoSEQ output, filtering matching that applied to full-length reads could not be performed. To assign V/J genes and CDR3, sequences were annotated against IMGT germline references using PyIR, a Python wrapper for IgBLAST v1.9. Reads with weak V/J assignments (E-value above 1e-6), missing CDR3, stop codons, out-of-frame junctions, or ambiguous translated residues were removed. V3J clonotypes were defined as sequences sharing an identical inferred V gene, J gene, and CDR3 amino acid sequence. Percentage overlap between repertoires was calculated by dividing the number of shared unique clonotypes by the size of the smaller repertoire. Three approaches were used to assess repertoire richness: RTK rarefaction, the Chao1 estimator, and Recon v2.1 estimates of unobserved clonotypes. OLGA was used to compute generation probabilities for all TCRbeta clonotypes that the gDNA method yielded from a handful of donors. Held by TCRdb, this immuneACCESS table contains in-frame sequences only and omits some clones. Under half of the omission traces to an unresolved V gene where checked; the cause of the rest is unknown. That table furnishes V, J and clone size, whereas the DNA furnished D and trimming. The table for this sample lists millions of clones; 90% to 95% of them were counted only once. The top ten clonotypes cover 0.13% of the sample.

This TCR derives from a man between 18 and 35 years old in good health. Sequenced: naive CD4+ T cells sorted from blood. Interpreted using the paper, the cell subset or site label stands for: CD45RA+ positively selected. Recombination joined TRBV10-1 with TRBJ2-6, with no D gene named confidently. The CDR3 protein is CASSDGPSGANVLTF. The nucleotides are TGCGCCAGCAGTGACGGACCATCTGGGGCCAACGTCCTGACTTTC.